This T cell receptor (beta chain) is drawn from a study of PD-1 blockade in classical Hodgkin lymphoma. Clones were sequenced by immunoSEQ multiplex PCR, and TCRdb holds only the in-frame ones, with some missing. The sample consists of approximately 9,900 clones, about 79% of them appearing once. All patients experienced relapse after autologous stem cell transplantation, and brentuximab vedotin exposure was variable. Magnetic negative selection of thawed PBMCs was the method by which CD4+ T cells were purified. V gave up 4 bases and J gave up 7 bases, with 20 bases separating them. This CDR3 has 15 amino acids. Germline V gene lookup returns CDR1 SGHNT and CDR2 YENEEA.

Sequenced here: CD4+ T cells from blood, sampled at baseline. The chain couples TRBV11-3 to TRBJ2-7; D might be TRBD2 (5 bases). The receptor was derived from a human donor with classical Hodgkin lymphoma. DNA of the CDR3: TGTGCCAGCAGCTCTTCATGGCCGGACCCGGGGGAGCAGTACTTC. Protein product: CASSSSWPDPGEQYF.